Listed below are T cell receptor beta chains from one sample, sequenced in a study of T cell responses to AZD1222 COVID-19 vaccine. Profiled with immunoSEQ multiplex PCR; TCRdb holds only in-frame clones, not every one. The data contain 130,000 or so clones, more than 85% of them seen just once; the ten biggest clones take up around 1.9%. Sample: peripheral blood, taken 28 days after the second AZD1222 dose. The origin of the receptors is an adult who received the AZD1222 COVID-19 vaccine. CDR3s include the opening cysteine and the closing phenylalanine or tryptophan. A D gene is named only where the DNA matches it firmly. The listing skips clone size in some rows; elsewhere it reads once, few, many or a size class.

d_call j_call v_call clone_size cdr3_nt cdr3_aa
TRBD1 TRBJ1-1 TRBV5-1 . TGCGCCAGCAGCTCACAGGGGTGGGACACTGAAGCTTTCTTT CASSSQGWDTEAFF
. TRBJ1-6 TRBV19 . TGTGCCAGTAGTATCCGGCAGTCTGGCTCACCCCTCCACTTT CASSIRQSGSPLHF
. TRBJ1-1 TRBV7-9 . TGTGCCAGCAGCTTAGGAGGGGGCACTGAAGCTTTCTTT CASSLGGGTEAFF
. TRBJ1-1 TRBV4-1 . TGCGCCAGCAGCCAGCAGCTCATGAACACTGAAGCTTTCTTT CASSQQLMNTEAFF
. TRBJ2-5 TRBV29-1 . TGCAGCGTTGAAGGGCAGTTGGAGACCCAGTACTTC CSVEGQLETQYF
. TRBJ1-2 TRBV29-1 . TGCAGCGTTGATCGCGCAGGCTCTTATGGCTACACCTTC CSVDRAGSYGYTF
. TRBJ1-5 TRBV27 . TGTGCCAGCAGTCCTAATAATCAGCCCCAGCATTTT CASSPNNQPQHF
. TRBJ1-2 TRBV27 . TGTGCCAGCAGTTTACGGGGTTGGGGGTTCGATGGCTACACCTTC CASSLRGWGFDGYTF
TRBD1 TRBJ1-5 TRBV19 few TGTGCCAGTAGTACCGACAGGGATCAGCCCCAGCATTTT CASSTDRDQPQHF
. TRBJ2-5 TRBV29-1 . TGCAGCGTCAGGGGCGGTCCCCAAGAGACCCAGTACTTC CSVRGGPQETQYF
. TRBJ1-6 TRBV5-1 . TGCGCCAGCAGCTTGGCGGTCGGGGGGAAATCACCCCTCCACTTT CASSLAVGGKSPLHF
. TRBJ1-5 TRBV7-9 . TGTGCCAGCAGCCTAGGTGTAGGGAAGCGACAGCCCCAGCATTTT CASSLGVGKRQPQHF
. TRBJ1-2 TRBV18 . TGTGCCAGCTCACCACCAGGAGATGTACTCTATGGCTACACCTTC CASSPPGDVLYGYTF
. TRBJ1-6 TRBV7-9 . TGTGCCAGCAGCTTAGGGGACATGACAGACTATAATTCACCCCTCCACTTT CASSLGDMTDYNSPLHF
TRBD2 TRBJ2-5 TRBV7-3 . TGTGCCAGCAGCCAGACTAGCGGACAAGAGACCCAGTACTTC CASSQTSGQETQYF
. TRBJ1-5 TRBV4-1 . TGCGCCAGCAGCCAGGCCCGGGGCCGAAAGGATCAGCCCCAGCATTTT CASSQARGRKDQPQHF
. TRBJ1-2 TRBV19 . TGTGCCAGTATTCCTGGACAGACCAACTATGGCTACACCTTC CASIPGQTNYGYTF
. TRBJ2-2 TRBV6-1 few TGTGCCAGCAGTGAAGGTTCAGGGTTCGAAACCGGGGAGCTGTTTTTT CASSEGSGFETGELFF
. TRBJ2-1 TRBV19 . TGTGCCACATACTGGGGTCTCACCTACAATGAGCAGTTCTTC CATYWGLTYNEQFF
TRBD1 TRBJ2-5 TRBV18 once TGTGCCAGCTCGGGTTCTAGGACAGGGCAAGAGACCCAGTACTTC CASSGSRTGQETQYF
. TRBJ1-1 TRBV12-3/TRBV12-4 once TGTGCCAGCAGTCTAACATCGAACACTGAAGCTTTCTTT CASSLTSNTEAFF
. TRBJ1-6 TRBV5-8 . TGTGCCAGCAGCTTGGATTCACCCCTCCACTTT CASSLDSPLHF
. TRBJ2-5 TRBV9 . TGTGCCAGCAGCGAGGGGGGGAAAGGTTTTGGTTTAGAGACCCAGTACTTC CASSEGGKGFGLETQYF